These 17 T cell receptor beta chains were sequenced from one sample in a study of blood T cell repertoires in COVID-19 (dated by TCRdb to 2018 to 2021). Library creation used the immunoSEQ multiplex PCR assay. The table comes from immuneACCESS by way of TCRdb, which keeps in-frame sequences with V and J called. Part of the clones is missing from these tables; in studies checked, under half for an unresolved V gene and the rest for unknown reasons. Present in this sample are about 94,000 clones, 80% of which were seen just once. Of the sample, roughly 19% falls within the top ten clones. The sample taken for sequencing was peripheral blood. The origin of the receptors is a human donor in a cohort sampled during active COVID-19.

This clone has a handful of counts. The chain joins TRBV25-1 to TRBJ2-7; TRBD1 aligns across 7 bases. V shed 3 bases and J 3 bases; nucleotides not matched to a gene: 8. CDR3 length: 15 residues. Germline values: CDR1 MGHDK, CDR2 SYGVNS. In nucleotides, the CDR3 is TGTGCCAGCAGTGACCCGACAGGGTTAGGCTACGAGCAGTACTTC. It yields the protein CASSDPTGLGYEQYF.

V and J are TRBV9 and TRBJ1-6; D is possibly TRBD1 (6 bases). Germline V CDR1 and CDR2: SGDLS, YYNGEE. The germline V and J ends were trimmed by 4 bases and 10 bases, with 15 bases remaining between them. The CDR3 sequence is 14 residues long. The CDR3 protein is CASSWEQGQSPLHF. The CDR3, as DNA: TGTGCCAGCAGCTGGGAACAGGGTCAATCACCCCTCCACTTT.

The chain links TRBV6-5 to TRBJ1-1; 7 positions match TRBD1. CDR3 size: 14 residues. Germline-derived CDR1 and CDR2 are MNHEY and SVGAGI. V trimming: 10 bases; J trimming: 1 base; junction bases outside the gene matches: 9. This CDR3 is CAIGPDRANTEAFF. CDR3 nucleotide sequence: TGTGCCATCGGACCCGACAGGGCGAACACTGAAGCTTTCTTT.

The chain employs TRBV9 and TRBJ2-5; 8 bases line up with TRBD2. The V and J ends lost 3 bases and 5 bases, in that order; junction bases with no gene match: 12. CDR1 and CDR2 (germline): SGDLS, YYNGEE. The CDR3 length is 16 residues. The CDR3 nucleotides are TGTGCCAGCAGCGCCCGAACGGCGGGAGGAGGGGAGACCCAGTACTTC. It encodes CASSARTAGGGETQYF.

Here the CDR3 reads CAWSVKSGGRGTQYF. In DNA form, the CDR3 reads TGTGCCTGGAGTGTAAAATCGGGAGGACGGGGTACGCAGTATTTT. The V gene is TRBV30, the J gene TRBJ2-3; 7 positions agree with TRBD2. Germline trimming cut 0 bases from V and 8 bases from J; bases unmatched to any gene: 11. The CDR3 totals 15 residues. Germline V CDR1 and CDR2: GTSNPN, SVGIG (reference sequence).

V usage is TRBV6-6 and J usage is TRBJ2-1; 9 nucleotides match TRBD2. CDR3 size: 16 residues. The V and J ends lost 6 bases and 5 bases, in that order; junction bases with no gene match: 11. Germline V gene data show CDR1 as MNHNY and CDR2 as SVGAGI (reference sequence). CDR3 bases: TGTGCCAGCAGGGATCTAGGACTAGCGCGGAACAATGAGCAGTTCTTC. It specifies CASRDLGLARNNEQFF.

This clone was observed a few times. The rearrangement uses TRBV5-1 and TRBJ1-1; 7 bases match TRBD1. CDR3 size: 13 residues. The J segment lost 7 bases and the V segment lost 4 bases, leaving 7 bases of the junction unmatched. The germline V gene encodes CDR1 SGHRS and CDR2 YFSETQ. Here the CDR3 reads CASSVGTEREAFF. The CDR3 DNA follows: TGCGCCAGCAGCGTGGGGACAGAACGTGAAGCTTTCTTT.

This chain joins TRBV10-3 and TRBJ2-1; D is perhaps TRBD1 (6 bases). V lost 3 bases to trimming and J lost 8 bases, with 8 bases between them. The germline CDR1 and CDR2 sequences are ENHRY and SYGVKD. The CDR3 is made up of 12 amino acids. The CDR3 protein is CAISERGYEQFF. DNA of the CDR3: TGTGCCATCAGTGAAAGGGGGTATGAGCAGTTCTTC.

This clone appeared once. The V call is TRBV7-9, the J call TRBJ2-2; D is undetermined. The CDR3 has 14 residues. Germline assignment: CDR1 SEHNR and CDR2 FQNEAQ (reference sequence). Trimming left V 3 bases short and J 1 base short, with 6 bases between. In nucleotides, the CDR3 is TGTGCCAGCAGCTTGTCAGGGAACACCGGGGAGCTGTTTTTT. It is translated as CASSLSGNTGELFF.

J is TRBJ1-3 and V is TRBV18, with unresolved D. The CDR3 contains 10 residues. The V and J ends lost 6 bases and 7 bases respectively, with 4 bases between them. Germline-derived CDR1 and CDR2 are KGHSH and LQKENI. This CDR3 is CASSGNTIYF. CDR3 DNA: TGTGCCAGCTCCGGGAACACCATATATTTT.

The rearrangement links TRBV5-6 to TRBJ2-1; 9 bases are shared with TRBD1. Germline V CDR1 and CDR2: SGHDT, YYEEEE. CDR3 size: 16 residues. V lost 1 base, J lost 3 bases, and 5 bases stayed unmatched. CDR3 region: CASSLYRDRDYNEQFF. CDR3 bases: TGTGCCAGCAGCTTGTATAGGGACAGGGACTACAATGAGCAGTTCTTC.

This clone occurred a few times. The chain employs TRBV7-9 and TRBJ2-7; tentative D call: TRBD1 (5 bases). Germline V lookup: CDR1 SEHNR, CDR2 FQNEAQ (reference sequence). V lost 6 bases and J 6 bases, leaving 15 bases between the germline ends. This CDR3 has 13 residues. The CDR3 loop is CASSLKGFSEQYF. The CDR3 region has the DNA TGTGCCAGCAGTTTAAAGGGGTTCAGCGAGCAGTACTTC.

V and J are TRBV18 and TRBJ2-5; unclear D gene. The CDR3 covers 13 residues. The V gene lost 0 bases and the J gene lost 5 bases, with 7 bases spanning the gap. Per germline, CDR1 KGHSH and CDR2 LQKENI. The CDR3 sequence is CASSPPSSETQYF. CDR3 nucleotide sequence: TGTGCCAGCTCACCACCTAGTTCGGAGACCCAGTACTTC.

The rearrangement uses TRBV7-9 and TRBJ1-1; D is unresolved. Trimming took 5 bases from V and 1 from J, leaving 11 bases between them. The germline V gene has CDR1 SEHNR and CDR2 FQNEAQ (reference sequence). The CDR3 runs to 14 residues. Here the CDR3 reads CASSHTDGNTEAFF. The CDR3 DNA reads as TGTGCCAGCAGCCACACAGATGGGAACACTGAAGCTTTCTTT.

The chain's CDR3 is CASSLVAGRVVGKTQYF. CDR3 sequence (DNA): TGCGCCAGCAGCTTGGTCGCGGGCCGGGTTGTGGGAAAGACCCAGTACTTC. The chain couples TRBV5-1 to TRBJ2-5, with D perhaps TRBD2 (5 bases). This CDR3 is built from 17 residues. The ends were cut back, 0 bases at V and 6 bases at J, with 21 bases in the middle. Per the germline V gene, CDR1 is SGHRS and CDR2 is YFSETQ. Variable domain in full (rest from reference TRBV5-1 and TRBJ2-5): KAGVTQTPRYLIKTRGQQVTLSCSPISGHRSVSWYQQTPGQGLQFLFEYFSETQRNKGNFPGRFSGRQFSNSRSEMNVSTLELGDSALYLCASSLVAGRVVGKTQYFGPGTRLLVL.

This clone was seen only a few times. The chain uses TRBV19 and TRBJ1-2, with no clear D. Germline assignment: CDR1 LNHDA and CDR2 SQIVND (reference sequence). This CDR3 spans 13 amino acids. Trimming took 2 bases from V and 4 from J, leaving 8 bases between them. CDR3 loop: CASSIFGPYGYTF. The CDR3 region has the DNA TGTGCCAGTAGTATATTTGGGCCCTATGGCTACACCTTC.

This CDR3 reads CASSSNRGGSEAFF. The CDR3 DNA is TGTGCCAGCAGCTCAAACCGGGGGGGGTCTGAAGCTTTCTTT. The V gene is TRBV11-2, the J gene TRBJ1-1, with D possibly TRBD1 on 5 matching bases. The CDR3 totals 14 residues. Germline CDR1 is SGHAT and CDR2 is FQNNGV. V gave up 4 bases and J gave up 6 bases, with 15 bases separating them.